This TCR beta chain comes out of a study of T cell repertoires in ileal Crohn's disease. CDR1 and CDR2 (germline): MNHNS, SASEGT. The length of the CDR3 is 16 residues. The trim removed 1 base at V and 6 bases at J, leaving 10 bases unmatched. Using immunoSEQ multiplex PCR, the repertoire was profiled, and TCRdb retains in-frame clones only, with some absent. The sample yields some 11,000 clones, around three quarters seen once. Sequencing input: ileal tissue. The V call is TRBV6-1, the J call TRBJ2-5; 8 bases fit TRBD1. The origin of this receptor is an adult with Crohn's disease. The DNA for the CDR3 is TGTGCCAGCAGTGAAGGTAGCAGGACAGGGACTCAGACCCAGTACTTC. Its protein product is CASSEGSRTGTQTQYF.